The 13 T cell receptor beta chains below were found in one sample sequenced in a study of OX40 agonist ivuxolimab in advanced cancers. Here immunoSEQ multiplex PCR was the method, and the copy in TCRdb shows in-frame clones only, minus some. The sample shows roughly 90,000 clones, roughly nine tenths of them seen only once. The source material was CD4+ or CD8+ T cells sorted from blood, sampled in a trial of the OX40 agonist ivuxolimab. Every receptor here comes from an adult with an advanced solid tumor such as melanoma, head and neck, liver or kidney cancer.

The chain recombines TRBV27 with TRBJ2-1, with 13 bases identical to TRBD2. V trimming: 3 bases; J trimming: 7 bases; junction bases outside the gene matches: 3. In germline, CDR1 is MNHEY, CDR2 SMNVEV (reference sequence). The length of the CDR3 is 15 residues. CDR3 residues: CASSLGLAGTNEQFF. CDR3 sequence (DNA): TGTGCCAGCAGTTTGGGACTAGCGGGAACGAATGAGCAGTTCTTC.

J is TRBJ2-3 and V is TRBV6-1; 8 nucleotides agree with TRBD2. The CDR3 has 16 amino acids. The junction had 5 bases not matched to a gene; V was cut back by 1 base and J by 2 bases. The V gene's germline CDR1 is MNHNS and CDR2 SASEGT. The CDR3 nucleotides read TGTGCCAGCAGTGAAGATATAGCGGGACTCACAGATACGCAGTATTTT. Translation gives CASSEDIAGLTDTQYF.

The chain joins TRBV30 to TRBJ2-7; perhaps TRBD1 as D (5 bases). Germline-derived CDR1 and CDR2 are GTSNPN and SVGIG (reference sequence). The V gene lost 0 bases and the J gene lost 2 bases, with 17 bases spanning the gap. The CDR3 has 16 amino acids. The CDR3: CAWSVLRGRRAYEQYF. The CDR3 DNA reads TGTGCCTGGAGTGTACTAAGGGGCAGAAGAGCCTACGAGCAGTACTTC.

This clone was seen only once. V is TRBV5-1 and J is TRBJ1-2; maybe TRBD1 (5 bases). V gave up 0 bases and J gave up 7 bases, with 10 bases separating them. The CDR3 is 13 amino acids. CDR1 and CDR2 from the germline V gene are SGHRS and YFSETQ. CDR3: CASSLERGSGYTF. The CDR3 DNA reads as TGCGCCAGCAGCTTGGAGAGGGGAAGTGGCTACACCTTC. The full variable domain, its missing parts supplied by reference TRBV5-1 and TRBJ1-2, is KAGVTQTPRYLIKTRGQQVTLSCSPISGHRSVSWYQQTPGQGLQFLFEYFSETQRNKGNFPGRFSGRQFSNSRSEMNVSTLELGDSALYLCASSLERGSGYTFGSGTRLTVV.

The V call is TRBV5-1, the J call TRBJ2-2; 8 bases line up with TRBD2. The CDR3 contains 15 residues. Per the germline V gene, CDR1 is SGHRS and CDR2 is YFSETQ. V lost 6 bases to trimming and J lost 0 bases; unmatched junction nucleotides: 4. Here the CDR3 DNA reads TGCGCCAGCAACGTAGCGGGATCGAACACCGGGGAGCTGTTTTTT. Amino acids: CASNVAGSNTGELFF.

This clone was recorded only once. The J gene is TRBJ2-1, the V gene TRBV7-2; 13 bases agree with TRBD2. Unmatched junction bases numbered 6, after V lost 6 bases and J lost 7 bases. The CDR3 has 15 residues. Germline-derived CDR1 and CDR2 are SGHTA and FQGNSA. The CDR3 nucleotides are TGTGCCAGCAGAGCCGGGACTAGCGGGATAAATGAGCAGTTCTTC. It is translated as CASRAGTSGINEQFF.

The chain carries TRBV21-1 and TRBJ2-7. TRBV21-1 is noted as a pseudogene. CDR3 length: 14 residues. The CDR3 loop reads CASSKVGLSYEQYF. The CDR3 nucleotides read TGTGCCAGCAGCAAAGTAGGCTTGTCATACGAGCAGTACTTC.

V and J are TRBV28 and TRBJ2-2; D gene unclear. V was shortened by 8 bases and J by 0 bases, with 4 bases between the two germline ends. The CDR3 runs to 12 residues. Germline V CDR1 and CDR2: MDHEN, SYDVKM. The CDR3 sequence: CASRSNTGELFF. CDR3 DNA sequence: TGTGCCAGCCGCTCGAACACCGGGGAGCTGTTTTTT.

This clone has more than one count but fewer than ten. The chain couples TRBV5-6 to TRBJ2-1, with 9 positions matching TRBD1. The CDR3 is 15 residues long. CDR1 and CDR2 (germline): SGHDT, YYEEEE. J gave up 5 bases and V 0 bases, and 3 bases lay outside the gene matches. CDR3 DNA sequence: TGTGCCAGCAGCTTGGGGGACAGGGCAGACAATGAGCAGTTCTTC. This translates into CASSLGDRADNEQFF.

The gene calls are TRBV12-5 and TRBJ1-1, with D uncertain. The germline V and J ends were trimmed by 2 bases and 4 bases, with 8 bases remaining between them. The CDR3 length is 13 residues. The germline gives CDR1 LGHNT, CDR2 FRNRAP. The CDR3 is CASGLKGGTEAFF. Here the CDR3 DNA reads TGTGCTAGTGGTTTGAAGGGTGGCACTGAAGCTTTCTTT.

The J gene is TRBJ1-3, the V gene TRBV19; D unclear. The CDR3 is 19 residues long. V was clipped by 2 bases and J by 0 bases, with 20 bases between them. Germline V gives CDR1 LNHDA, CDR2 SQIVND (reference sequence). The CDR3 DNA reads TGTGCCAGTAGTATACAGCCCTGGACGGATACTCACTCTGGAAACACCATATATTTT. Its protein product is CASSIQPWTDTHSGNTIYF. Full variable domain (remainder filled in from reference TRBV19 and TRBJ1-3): DGGITQSPKYLFRKEGQNVTLSCEQNLNHDAMYWYRQDPGQGLRLIYYSQIVNDFQKGDIAEGYSVSREKKESFPLTVTSAQKNPTAFYLCASSIQPWTDTHSGNTIYFGEGSWLTVV.

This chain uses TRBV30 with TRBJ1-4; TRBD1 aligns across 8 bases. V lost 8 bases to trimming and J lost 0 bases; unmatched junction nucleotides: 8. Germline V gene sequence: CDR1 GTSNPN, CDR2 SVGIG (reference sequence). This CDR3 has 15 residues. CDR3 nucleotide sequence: TGTGCCGGGGGACAGGTTTTTGCAACTAATGAAAAACTGTTTTTT. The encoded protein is CAGGQVFATNEKLFF.

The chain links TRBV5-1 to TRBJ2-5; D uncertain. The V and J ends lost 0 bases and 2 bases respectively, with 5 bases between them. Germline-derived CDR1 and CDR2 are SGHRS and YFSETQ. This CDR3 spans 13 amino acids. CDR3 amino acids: CASSLEVQETQYF. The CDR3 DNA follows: TGCGCCAGCAGCTTGGAGGTACAAGAGACCCAGTACTTC.